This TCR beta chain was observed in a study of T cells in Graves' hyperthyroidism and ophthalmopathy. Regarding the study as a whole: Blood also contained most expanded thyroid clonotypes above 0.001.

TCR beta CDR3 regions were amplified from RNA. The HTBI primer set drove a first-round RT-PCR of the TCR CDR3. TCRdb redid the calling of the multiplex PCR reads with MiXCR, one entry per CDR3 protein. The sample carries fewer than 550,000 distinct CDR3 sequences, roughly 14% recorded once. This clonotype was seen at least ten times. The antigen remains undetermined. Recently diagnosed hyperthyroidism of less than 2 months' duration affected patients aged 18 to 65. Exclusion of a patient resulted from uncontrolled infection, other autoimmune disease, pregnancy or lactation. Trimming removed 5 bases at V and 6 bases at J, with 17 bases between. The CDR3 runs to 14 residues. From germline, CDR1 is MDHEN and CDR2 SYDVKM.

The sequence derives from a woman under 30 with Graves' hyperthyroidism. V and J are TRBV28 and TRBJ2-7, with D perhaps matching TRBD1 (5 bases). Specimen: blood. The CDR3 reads CASSPPGREAEQYF. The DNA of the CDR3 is TGTGCCAGCAGTCCCCCCGGCAGGGAAGCCGAGCAGTACTTC.